The sequence of this TCR beta chain was determined in a study of lymphopenia after photon versus proton radiotherapy. General study results and limits: Photon-treated patients lost naive T cells and TCR diversity; proton-treated stayed stable. After lymphocyte nadir, photon-treated repertoires showed oligoclonal expansion, especially CD8+ Temra. Post-nadir TCR diversity decline inversely tracked overall survival among those who died. Authors raise, but do not show, better survival with proton therapy.

With respect to this clone: Its antigen is currently unknown.

The table came from immunoSEQ multiplex PCR; TCRdb's copy has only in-frame clones and leaves some out. The sample has 55,000 to 70,000 clones, roughly 93% seen once. V shed 7 bases and J shed 1 base, with 16 bases lying between them. CDR1 and CDR2 (germline): MDHEN, SYDVKM. The CDR3 length is 15 residues. The sequencing here drew on peripheral blood, taken from a patient treated with photon-based radiotherapy. V usage is TRBV28 and J usage is TRBJ1-2, with D unresolved. The TCR was taken from a woman aged 70 to 79 with pancreatic cancer. The CDR3 protein is CASTSLGTFNYGYTF. CDR3 bases: TGTGCCAGCACCTCGCTCGGCACCTTTAACTATGGCTACACCTTC.